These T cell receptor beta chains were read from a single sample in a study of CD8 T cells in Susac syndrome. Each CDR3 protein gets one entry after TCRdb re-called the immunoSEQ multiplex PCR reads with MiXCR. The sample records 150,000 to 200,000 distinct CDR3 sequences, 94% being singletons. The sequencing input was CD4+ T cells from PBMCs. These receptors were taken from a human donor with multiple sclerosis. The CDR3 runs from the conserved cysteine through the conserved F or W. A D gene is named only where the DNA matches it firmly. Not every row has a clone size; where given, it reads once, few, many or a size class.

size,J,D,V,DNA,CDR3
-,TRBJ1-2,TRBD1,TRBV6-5,TGTGCCAGCAGCAGGGAGGGGGCGCGTGGCTACACCTTC,CASSREGARGYTF
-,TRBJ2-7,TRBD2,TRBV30,TGTGCCTGGAGACTAGCGGGCTACGAGCAGTACTTC,CAWRLAGYEQYF
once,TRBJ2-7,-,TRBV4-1,TGCGCCAGCAGCCAAGGGCGGCTCCGGGGCACCTACGAGCAGTACTTC,CASSQGRLRGTYEQYF
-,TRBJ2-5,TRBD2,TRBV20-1,TGCAGTGCTACGCTAGCGGGCAGGGAGACCCAGTACTTC,CSATLAGRETQYF
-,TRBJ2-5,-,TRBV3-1,TGTGCCAGCAGCCAAGTCGTCTCCCGAGGGACCCAGTACTTC,CASSQVVSRGTQYF
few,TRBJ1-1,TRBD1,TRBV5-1,TGCGCCAGCAGCCCTACAGGGGAAACTGAAGCTTTCTTT,CASSPTGETEAFF
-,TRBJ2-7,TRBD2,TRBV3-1,TGTGCCAGCAGCCAAGCAGCGGGGGGGCAGCAGTACTTC,CASSQAAGGQQYF
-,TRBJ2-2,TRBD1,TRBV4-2,TGTGCCAGCAGCCAAGTGCCATGGGGGACAGGGGACACCGGGGAGCTGTTTTTT,CASSQVPWGTGDTGELFF
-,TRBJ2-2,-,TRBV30,TGTGCCTGGAGTGTACAAGGAACCGGGGAGCTGTTTTTT,CAWSVQGTGELFF
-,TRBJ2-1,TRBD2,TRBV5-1,TGCGCCAGCAGCTCCTGGCGGGAGGGCCACAATGAGCAGTTCTTC,CASSSWREGHNEQFF
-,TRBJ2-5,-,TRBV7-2,TGTGCCAGCAGCCGCTACGGGACTCCGGAGACCCAGTACTTC,CASSRYGTPETQYF
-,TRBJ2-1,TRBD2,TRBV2,TGTGCCAGCAGTGAAAGGGGAGGGTTTAATGAGCAGTTCTTC,CASSERGGFNEQFF
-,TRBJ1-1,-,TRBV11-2,TGTGCCAGCAGCTTAAGGCGGACAAGGGACACTGAAGCTTTCTTT,CASSLRRTRDTEAFF
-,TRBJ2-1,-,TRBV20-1,TGCAGTGCTAACGGGCAATTCCCCCCCAATGAGCAGTTCTTC,CSANGQFPPNEQFF
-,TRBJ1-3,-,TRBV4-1,TGCGCCAGCAGCCAAGACACATACAGGGTCCCTTTTTCCTCCTCTGGAAACACCATATATTTT,CASSQDTYRVPFSSSGNTIYF
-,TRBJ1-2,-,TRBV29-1,TGCAGCGTTGAAAAGGGGCGGATAAGGGGCTACACCTTC,CSVEKGRIRGYTF
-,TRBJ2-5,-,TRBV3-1,TGTGCCAGCAGCCAAGCACGGGACCAAGAGACCCAGTACTTC,CASSQARDQETQYF
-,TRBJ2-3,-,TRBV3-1,TGTGCCAGCAGCCGGGCGGGGGCGGCCACATACACAGATACGCAGTATTTT,CASSRAGAATYTDTQYF
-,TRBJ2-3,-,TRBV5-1,TGCGCCAGCAGCTTGGCGGATCGGGCCACAGATACGCAGTATTTT,CASSLADRATDTQYF
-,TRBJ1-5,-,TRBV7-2,TGTGCCAGCAGCTTATGGAGAGATCAGCCCCAGCATTTT,CASSLWRDQPQHF
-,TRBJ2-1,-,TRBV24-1,TGTGCCACCAGTGATCCGGGACTTAAGTTAGTCGATGAGCAGTTCTTC,CATSDPGLKLVDEQFF
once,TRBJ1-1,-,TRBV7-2,TGTGCCAGCAGCTGGACCGCCCGGGAAGCTTTCTTT,CASSWTAREAFF
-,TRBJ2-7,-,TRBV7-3,TGTGCCAGCAGCTCCGGCCCCGGGACACAGTACGAGCAGTACTTC,CASSSGPGTQYEQYF
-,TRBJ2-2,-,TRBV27,TGTGCCAGCAGTTCCCGACGGGGAAACACCGGGGAGCTGTTTTTT,CASSSRRGNTGELFF